Detailed here is one TCR beta chain. The data were taken from a study of blood T cell repertoires in COVID-19. On the study more broadly: PBMCs, B-cell-depleted T cells, or T cells provided the cDNA or gDNA that made up the material.

Original processing notes: Nucleated cell counts were estimated from reference gene primer amplification. Clones were read by immunoSEQ multiplex PCR, and TCRdb kept only the in-frame ones, dropping some. Clone size and V and J calls were adopted from that table, with D and trimming inferred from the DNA. This table has about 240,000 clones, 82% appearing once. Germline CDR1 SGDLS, CDR2 YYNGEE. This CDR3 has 16 residues. V trimming: 0 bases; J trimming: 3 bases; junction bases outside the gene matches: 5. The clonotype comes from a woman aged 60-70 years with active or convalescent COVID-19. Specimen: peripheral blood. V is TRBV9 and J is TRBJ2-3, with TRBD1 matching 9 bases. The CDR3 coding sequence is TGTGCCAGCAGCGTAGGGGACAGGGTTGGTACAGATACGCAGTATTTT. Translating gives CASSVGDRVGTDTQYF.